These 20 T cell receptor beta chains share one sample of origin, sequenced in a study of CD8+ T cells in alopecia areata. As the sequencing template, cDNA was produced by extracting RNA and reverse transcribing it. Sequencing used immunoSEQ multiplex PCR; TCRdb keeps in-frame clones, though not all of them. The profile covers some 180,000 clones, with 53% appearing a single time and under 14% taken by the ten largest. The sample's treatment: oral pan-JAK inhibitor, 5-10 mg twice daily. Sequencing was performed on CD8+ T cells sorted from blood, taken at week 24, from a patient treated with tofacitinib. These TCRs come from a human donor with alopecia areata.

This clone was detected a few times. This sequence joins TRBV19 and TRBJ1-1, with a tentative D call TRBD1 (6 bases). The V end lost 1 base, the J end lost 6 bases, and 15 bases lay between the germline ends. Germline V gives CDR1 LNHDA, CDR2 SQIVND (reference sequence). The CDR3 has 15 residues. The CDR3 coding sequence is TGTGCCAGTAGTATAGTGCTCGGGACAACTTCTGAAGCTTTCTTT. Its protein is CASSIVLGTTSEAFF.

This clone was counted only a few times. This chain uses TRBV5-6 with TRBJ2-1; 9 bases line up with TRBD1. CDR1 is SGHDT and CDR2 is YYEEEE in the germline V gene. The trim removed 1 base at V and 7 bases at J, leaving 3 bases unmatched. This CDR3 contains 14 residues. The CDR3 coding sequence is TGTGCCAGCAGCTTGATTGGGACAGGGAATGAGCAGTTCTTC. Protein product: CASSLIGTGNEQFF.

This clone has only a few counts. J is TRBJ1-5 and V is TRBV5-6; no clear D. Trimming cost V 4 bases and J 7 bases, with 9 bases left between them. Per the germline V gene, CDR1 is SGHDT and CDR2 is YYEEEE. CDR3 length: 12 amino acids. Here the CDR3 DNA reads TGTGCCAGCAGCCCATACGGACAGCCCCAGCATTTT. Translating gives CASSPYGQPQHF.

This chain connects TRBV19 to TRBJ2-2; D unresolved. The germline CDR1 and CDR2 sequences are LNHDA and SQIVND (reference sequence). CDR3 size: 13 residues. Trimming left V 6 bases short and J 6 bases short, with 11 bases between. The CDR3 bases are TGTGCCAGTAGCCCAACAGTGTCCGGGGAGCTGTTTTTT. It is translated as CASSPTVSGELFF.

This clone was seen only a few times. Written as DNA, the CDR3 is TGTGCCAGCAGTCGACAGGGATCCTCCTACGAGCAGTACTTC. Residues: CASSRQGSSYEQYF. The genes are TRBV9 and TRBJ2-7; TRBD1 matches 7 bases. The CDR3 has 14 residues. After removal of 5 bases from V and 0 bases from J, the junction contained 5 bases not matched to a gene. Looked up from germline, CDR1 is SGDLS and CDR2 is YYNGEE.

The chain joins TRBV4-3 to TRBJ1-4; D not certain. The CDR3 spans 15 residues. The V gene's germline CDR1 is LGHNA and CDR2 YSLEER. With 0 bases removed from V and 3 bases from J, the gap between germline ends came to 8 bases. In nucleotides, the CDR3 is TGCGCCAGCAGCCAAGATCAAGGGCCTAATGAAAAACTGTTTTTT. This codes for CASSQDQGPNEKLFF.

The chain recombines TRBV4-3 with TRBJ1-6; D is possibly TRBD1 (6 bases). Germline CDR1 and CDR2: LGHNA and YSLEER. The CDR3 has 15 amino acids. Trimming took off 1 base at V and 9 bases at J, with 13 bases between the two ends. CDR3: CASSQGWGAGSPLHF. In DNA, the CDR3 is TGCGCCAGCAGCCAAGGTTGGGGGGCCGGTTCACCCCTCCACTTT.

The CDR3 DNA is TGCGCCAGCACAATATCCGGGGAGCTGTTTTTT. It is translated as CASTISGELFF. V gene TRBV5-1 combines with J gene TRBJ2-2; D ambiguous. CDR1 and CDR2 (germline): SGHRS, YFSETQ. The CDR3 extends over 11 amino acids. V lost 6 bases and J lost 6, with 6 bases in between.

This chain links TRBV2 with TRBJ1-1; D ambiguous. Germline V gives CDR1 SNHLY, CDR2 FYNNEI. V was clipped by 6 bases and J by 0 bases, with 14 bases between them. This CDR3 is 15 amino acids long. This CDR3 is CASSRSVQMNTEAFF. The CDR3 coding sequence is TGTGCCAGCAGCCGATCGGTTCAGATGAACACTGAAGCTTTCTTT.

In DNA form, the CDR3 reads TGTGCCAGCAGCTCAGTGGGTGAGGGCACCGGGGAGCTGTTTTTT. It translates to CASSSVGEGTGELFF. The genes are TRBV7-9 and TRBJ2-2; TRBD2 is a possible D gene (5 bases). Germline CDR1 and CDR2: SEHNR and FQNEAQ (reference sequence). The CDR3 consists of 15 residues. Trimming removed 4 bases at V and 4 bases at J, with 13 bases between.

This clone was detected only once. The gene calls are TRBV7-6 and TRBJ2-3; a weak D match, TRBD1 (5 bases). Germline lookup yields CDR1 SGHVS and CDR2 FNYEAQ. The CDR3 loop spans 18 amino acids. Trimming cost V 1 base and J 1 base, with 18 bases left between them. The CDR3 region is CASSLEGRASLRTDTQYF. The DNA of the CDR3 is TGTGCCAGCAGCTTAGAGGGCAGGGCAAGTTTACGCACAGATACGCAGTATTTT.

The chain recombines TRBV28 with TRBJ2-7, with 9 bases identical to TRBD1. V was clipped by 8 bases and J by 3 bases; unmatched bases: 5. The CDR3 totals 13 residues. Germline V gene lookup returns CDR1 MDHEN and CDR2 SYDVKM. The CDR3 DNA sequence: TGTGCCAGCTTGGGACAGGGCCGCTACGAGCAGTACTTC. Translation: CASLGQGRYEQYF. The complete variable domain, with remaining parts taken from reference TRBV28 and TRBJ2-7, reads DVKVTQSSRYLVKRTGEKVFLECVQDMDHENMFWYRQDPGLGLRLIYFSYDVKMKEKGDIPEGYSVSREKKERFSLILESASTNQTSMYLCASLGQGRYEQYFGPGTRLTVT.

This chain joins TRBV30 and TRBJ2-1, with no clear D. The CDR3 has 12 residues. Per the germline V gene, CDR1 is GTSNPN and CDR2 is SVGIG (reference sequence). The V and J ends lost 1 base and 8 bases respectively, with 9 bases between them. CDR3 DNA: TGTGCCTGGAGTGCCCAATGGGATGAGCAGTTCTTC. This translates into CAWSAQWDEQFF.

This sequence joins TRBV4-3 and TRBJ2-1; the D is unclear. From germline, CDR1 is LGHNA and CDR2 YSLEER. The V and J ends lost 0 bases and 0 bases respectively, with 6 bases between them. This CDR3 has 15 amino acids. The CDR3 nucleotides read TGCGCCAGCAGCCAAGACTGGGGCTCCTACAATGAGCAGTTCTTC. It translates to CASSQDWGSYNEQFF.

The chain carries TRBV6-5 and TRBJ1-1; 7 nucleotides agree with TRBD1. The CDR3 is 14 residues long. V was pared by 6 bases and J by 4 bases, with 8 bases of the junction left unmatched. Germline V gene sequence: CDR1 MNHEY, CDR2 SVGAGI. The CDR3 DNA reads as TGTGCCAGCAGGGTACAGGGGTTAGCCACTGAAGCTTTCTTT. This sequence encodes CASRVQGLATEAFF.

This clone was seen a handful of times. J is TRBJ1-6 and V is TRBV7-9, with D maybe TRBD1 (5 bases). There are 13 residues in the CDR3. The V end was cut by 1 base, the J end by 9 bases, with 7 bases between. CDR1 is SEHNR, CDR2 FQNEAQ, per germline (reference sequence). CDR3 sequence: CASSLGGVSPLHF. CDR3 DNA: TGTGCCAGCAGCTTAGGGGGGGTTTCACCCCTCCACTTT.

Note on this clone: Other DNA sequences in this sample translate to the same CDR3. This chain joins TRBV9 and TRBJ2-7; D is perhaps TRBD1 (5 bases). The V gene lost 0 bases and the J gene lost 1 base, with 8 bases spanning the gap. The CDR3 consists of 14 residues. Per the germline V gene, CDR1 is SGDLS and CDR2 is YYNGEE. CDR3 amino acids: CASSVEGSSYEQYF. Written as DNA, the CDR3 is TGTGCCAGCAGCGTAGAGGGGTCTTCCTACGAGCAGTACTTC. Based on the CDR3 plus reference TRBV9 and TRBJ2-7, the full variable domain is DSGVTQTPKHLITATGQRVTLRCSPRSGDLSVYWYQQSLDQGLQFLIQYYNGEERAKGNILERFSAQQFPDLHSELNLSSLELGDSALYFCASSVEGSSYEQYFGPGTRLTVT.

The chain joins TRBV9 to TRBJ1-1; no definite D call. CDR1 is SGDLS and CDR2 is YYNGEE in the germline V gene. The CDR3 runs to 16 residues. Deletions cut 1 base from V and 2 bases from J, with 15 bases between. The DNA of the CDR3 is TGTGCCAGCAGCGTACTCCCCTCAGAAACTAACACTGAAGCTTTCTTT. Protein product: CASSVLPSETNTEAFF.

This clone has more than one count but fewer than ten. This sample includes further DNA sequences coding for the same CDR3. The V call is TRBV7-2, the J call TRBJ2-7; the D is unclear. V lost 4 bases to trimming and J lost 2 bases, with 6 bases between them. Germline loops: CDR1 SGHTA, CDR2 FQGNSA. The CDR3 runs 12 residues. Here the CDR3 reads CASSSRAYEQYF. The CDR3, as DNA: TGTGCCAGCAGCTCCCGGGCCTACGAGCAGTACTTC.

This clone was counted ten times or more. The sample holds other DNA sequences that translate to the same CDR3. The genes are TRBV15 and TRBJ2-1; 9 bases line up with TRBD1. Per germline, CDR1 LNHNV and CDR2 YYDKDF (reference sequence). The CDR3 has 14 amino acids. After removal of 5 bases from V and 7 bases from J, the junction contained 6 bases not matched to a gene. The CDR3 nucleotides read TGTGCCACCAGCCCGGGGACAGGGAATAATGAGCAGTTCTTC. Its protein is CATSPGTGNNEQFF.